This passage covers 18 T cell receptor beta chains from one sample sequenced in a study of a mutant IDH1 vaccine in newly diagnosed glioma. Time point defined: week 47, end of study. In every dose of vaccine, 300 ug of mutant IDH1 20-mer peptide was given alongside topical imiquimod. Only in-frame clones appear in the TCRdb table, and some are missing; sequencing was by immunoSEQ multiplex PCR. The repertoire consists of 45,000 to 65,000 clones, with around 60% occurring once and the leading ten covering roughly 5%. Their target antigens are unknown. Here the sequenced sample was peripheral blood mononuclear cells (PBMCs), taken from a glioma patient whose treatment included an IDH1 peptide vaccine. These receptors were taken from a man in his forties or fifties with glioma. Some clones in this sample may be carry-over from other donors' samples.

The chain is built from TRBV5-6 and TRBJ2-7; D ambiguous. CDR1 and CDR2 (germline): SGHDT, YYEEEE. Trimming cost V 4 bases and J 1 base, with 18 bases left between them. CDR3 size: 16 residues. CDR3 sequence: CASSRLDPVRSYEQYF. CDR3 nucleotide sequence: TGTGCCAGCAGCCGCCTGGACCCCGTTCGGTCCTACGAGCAGTACTTC.

The chain recombines TRBV6-6 with TRBJ1-5, with a weak D call TRBD1 (6 bases). V dropped 6 bases and J dropped 5 bases, with 14 bases sitting between them. CDR1 and CDR2 (germline): MNHNY, SVGAGI (reference sequence). This CDR3 has 14 amino acids. The CDR3 sequence is CASSHRVTDQPQHF. The CDR3 DNA follows: TGTGCCAGCAGCCACAGGGTTACCGATCAGCCCCAGCATTTT.

The chain carries TRBV9 and TRBJ2-5; TRBD2 might be the D (6 bases). The CDR3 contains 13 residues. Trimming shortened V by 3 bases and J by 2 bases, and 8 bases separated the two germline ends. Per the germline V gene, CDR1 is SGDLS and CDR2 is YYNGEE. The CDR3 is CASSDGGQETQYF. The CDR3 DNA reads TGTGCCAGCAGCGATGGGGGGCAAGAGACCCAGTACTTC.

This clone was seen more than once but under ten times. The CDR3 loop reads CASSLGGWQETQYF. In nucleotides, the CDR3 is TGCGCCAGCAGCTTGGGGGGGTGGCAAGAGACCCAGTACTTC. This rearrangement joins TRBV5-1 to TRBJ2-5; D could derive from TRBD1 or TRBD2 (5 bases each). The CDR3 contains 14 residues. V lost 0 bases, J lost 2 bases, and 8 bases lay in between. Germline assignment: CDR1 SGHRS and CDR2 YFSETQ. The variable domain in full, completed from reference TRBV5-1 and TRBJ2-5, reads KAGVTQTPRYLIKTRGQQVTLSCSPISGHRSVSWYQQTPGQGLQFLFEYFSETQRNKGNFPGRFSGRQFSNSRSEMNVSTLELGDSALYLCASSLGGWQETQYFGPGTRLLVL.

The chain employs TRBV6-6 and TRBJ1-2; tentative D call: TRBD1 (5 bases). V dropped 5 bases and J dropped 6 bases, with 16 bases sitting between them. CDR1 is MNHNY, CDR2 SVGAGI, per germline (reference sequence). The CDR3 has 14 amino acids. The chain's CDR3 is CASSGRMGEDGYTF. CDR3 coding DNA: TGTGCCAGCAGTGGGCGGATGGGGGAAGATGGCTACACCTTC.

V and J are TRBV7-9 and TRBJ1-1, with 7 positions matching TRBD1. The junction had 17 bases not matched to a gene; V was cut back by 4 bases and J by 6 bases. The germline V gene encodes CDR1 SEHNR and CDR2 FQNEAQ (reference sequence). This CDR3 spans 17 amino acids. The chain's CDR3 is CASSSPRARGYYAEAFF. CDR3 bases: TGTGCCAGCAGCTCCCCCAGGGCCAGGGGGTACTACGCTGAAGCTTTCTTT.

CDR3 sequence: CASSYTELRHNTEAFF. The CDR3 DNA reads TGTGCCAGCAGTTACACAGAGTTAAGACATAACACTGAAGCTTTCTTT. The chain uses TRBV6-6 and TRBJ1-1; no reliable D call. Germline V CDR1 and CDR2: MNHNY, SVGAGI (reference sequence). V shed 2 bases and J shed 2 bases, with 15 bases lying between them. CDR3 length equals 16 residues.

CDR3 amino acids: CASSSWTGAPYGYTF. For the CDR3, the DNA is TGTGCCAGCAGCTCGTGGACAGGCGCGCCCTATGGCTACACCTTC. V is TRBV5-6 and J is TRBJ1-2; TRBD1 matches 7 bases. There are 15 residues in the CDR3. With 3 bases clipped from V and 4 bases from J, the junction kept 9 bases outside the gene matches. CDR1 and CDR2 (germline): SGHDT, YYEEEE. The whole variable domain, filled in from reference TRBV5-6 and TRBJ1-2, reads DAGVTQSPTHLIKTRGQQVTLRCSPKSGHDTVSWYQQALGQGPQFIFQYYEEEERQRGNFPDRFSGHQFPNYSSELNVNALLLGDSALYLCASSSWTGAPYGYTFGSGTRLTVV.

This clone was found once. The chain uses TRBV7-9 and TRBJ2-3; D is undetermined. This CDR3 spans 14 amino acids. Germline V gene lookup returns CDR1 SEHNR and CDR2 FQNEAQ (reference sequence). V lost 1 base to trimming and J lost 1 base, with 6 bases between them. CDR3 region: CASSLDGGTDTQYF. CDR3 bases: TGTGCCAGCAGCTTAGATGGGGGCACAGATACGCAGTATTTT.

The V gene is TRBV29-1, the J gene TRBJ2-3, with 9 bases lining up with TRBD2. Germline V gene data show CDR1 as SQVTM and CDR2 as ANQGSEA. This CDR3 is 16 amino acids long. V dropped 7 bases and J dropped 8; count of bases not matched to a gene: 19. The CDR3 DNA is TGCAGCGCCCCACGGGGTAGCGGGGGAATGATAACTACGCAGTATTTT. Amino acids: CSAPRGSGGMITTQYF.

This rearrangement joins TRBV5-1 to TRBJ1-2; 11 bases line up with TRBD1. V gave up 7 bases and J gave up 4 bases; unmatched junction bases: 15. The CDR3 is 17 amino acids. Germline assignment: CDR1 SGHRS and CDR2 YFSETQ. CDR3 sequence (DNA): TGCGCCAGCTGCCCATTAGGACAGGGGGCGCAAGGCTATGGCTACACCTTC. Residues: CASCPLGQGAQGYGYTF.

In this sample, this clone turned up a few times. V and J are TRBV15 and TRBJ2-3; 12 bases match TRBD2. The germline CDR1 and CDR2 sequences are LNHNV and YYDKDF (reference sequence). The CDR3 has 16 amino acids. Losses at the gene ends were 10 bases for V and 4 bases for J; bases not matched to a gene: 12. The CDR3 here is CASSALAGGPPDTQYF. The CDR3 nucleotides read TGTGCCAGCTCCGCTCTAGCGGGGGGGCCCCCAGATACGCAGTATTTT.

This clone is a singleton in its sample. CDR3 sequence reads: CATSTFRQEQFF. In DNA, the CDR3 is TGTGCCACCAGCACGTTCCGGCAAGAGCAGTTCTTC. The V gene is TRBV15, the J gene TRBJ2-1; no clear D gene. CDR3 length: 12 residues. Germline V gene sequence: CDR1 LNHNV, CDR2 YYDKDF (reference sequence). Trimming removed 4 bases at V and 10 bases at J, with 11 bases between.

The chain employs TRBV19 and TRBJ1-4, with D possibly TRBD1 on 5 matching bases. Trimming stripped 7 bases from V and 8 bases from J, with 17 bases between. CDR1 and CDR2 (germline): LNHDA, SQIVND (reference sequence). This CDR3 contains 14 residues. The CDR3 spells CASNANGAGEKLFF. In nucleotides, the CDR3 is TGTGCCAGTAACGCCAACGGTGCAGGGGAAAAACTGTTTTTT.

The genes are TRBV29-1 and TRBJ1-1; D unresolved. V lost 7 bases to trimming and J lost 0 bases, with 15 bases between them. The germline CDR1 and CDR2 sequences are SQVTM and ANQGSEA. The length of the CDR3 is 14 residues. This CDR3 reads CSGVRGRLNTEAFF. CDR3 nucleotides: TGCAGCGGGGTCCGAGGGCGCCTGAACACTGAAGCTTTCTTT.

The chain has TRBV30 and TRBJ1-1, with D hard to call. Germline V lookup: CDR1 GTSNPN, CDR2 SVGIG (reference sequence). The CDR3 extends over 14 amino acids. V was trimmed by 4 bases and J by 1 base, leaving 13 bases between them. CDR3 bases: TGTGCCTGGAATCGGCCAGGAGGGAACACTGAAGCTTTCTTT. It translates to CAWNRPGGNTEAFF.

The V call is TRBV4-1, the J call TRBJ2-1, with 10 nucleotides matching TRBD1. Germline loops: CDR1 MGHRA, CDR2 YSYEKL. CDR3 size: 13 residues. V lost 4 bases and J lost 7; bases outside the gene matches: 1. The CDR3 spells CASSRGQGNEQFF. In nucleotides, the CDR3 is TGCGCCAGCAGCCGGGGACAGGGGAATGAGCAGTTCTTC.

The V call is TRBV2, the J call TRBJ2-5; 7 nucleotides align to TRBD2. The CDR3 is 15 amino acids. The junction had 8 bases not matched to a gene; V was cut back by 3 bases and J by 4 bases. From germline, CDR1 is SNHLY and CDR2 FYNNEI. The DNA of the CDR3 is TGTGCCAGCAGTGATTATGGGGGGGTCAGAGAGACCCAGTACTTC. Amino acid sequence: CASSDYGGVRETQYF.